This TCR beta chain was sequenced in a study of tumor-infiltrating lymphocytes in primary liver carcinoma (dated by TCRdb to the late 2010s). With respect to the entire study: Between late 2015 and 2016, several patients in China with histopathologically diagnosed primary liver carcinoma had surgical resection. Hepatocellular carcinoma (four) or combined HCC and intrahepatic cholangiocarcinoma (one) was present in the five patients, who were three men and two women aged 30 to 69 years. Tumors of the five patients were stage T1-T3 N0M0 with maximum diameters of roughly 4 to 11 cm. Roughly 3.65 to 7.5 million productive TCRbeta reads were obtained per sample, and no significant difference in read depth was found between tissue types. The study combined TCRbeta repertoire sequencing, expression microarrays and whole-exome sequencing across five regions of each liver tumor, with adjacent normal tissue and blood. TCRbeta repertoire sequencing covered roughly 35 specimens from 5 patients: 25 or so tumor regions, 5 adjacent noncancerous liver tissues and 5 peripheral blood samples. Reproducibility between technical replicate repertoires was high, with correlation coefficients above 0.95 and mean shared-clone rates around 0.88. Results the study describes overall, beyond this receptor: Consistent with antigen-driven expansion, pairs of tumor regions showed higher repertoire overlap (mean around 36%) than either tumor-adjacent pairs (about 17%) or tumor-blood pairs (around 15%). Bulk unsorted samples precluded comparing CD4+ and CD8+ T cell repertoires. Only a few patients were included in the study, and the authors note that the findings should be validated in a larger study. Because only the TCR beta chain was sequenced and unpaired alpha chains were not captured, true repertoire diversity is likely underestimated. The top 250 clones made up a significantly larger repertoire fraction in tumors than in blood (p = 0.039).

The junction shows trimming of 4 bases on V and 5 bases on J, and the gene matches do not reach 13 bases of it. Spanning cysteine to phenylalanine, the CDR3 consists of 18 amino acids. CDR3 DNA only is kept here, 54 bases in frame from base 1. CDR1 and CDR2, looked up from the germline V gene, are MNHEY and SVGEGT. Starting from 500 to 650 ng total RNA, TCRbeta-specific cDNA was produced by reverse transcription with a constant-region primer and ProtoScript II reverse transcriptase. TCRbeta libraries were built with three nested multiplex PCR rounds, a slightly modified ARM-PCR procedure. Each of the first two PCR rounds ran for approximately 9 cycles and used multiplex TRBV1-TRBV30 forward primers together with a Cbeta reverse primer. A final 25-cycle PCR with Deep VentR polymerase added sample barcodes and Illumina adapters. Amplicons of 200-500 bp were gel-purified with a QIAquick gel extraction kit before sequencing. The TCRbeta amplicons were sequenced with 250-bp paired-end reads on an Illumina HiSeq 2500. From the authors' description of their analysis: Trimmomatic v0.33 was used to quality-trim the reads, and FLASH v1.2.11 was used to merge paired reads so that full CDR3 sequences could be recovered. MiGEC v1.2.1b assigned V, D and J germline segments to the rearranged TCRbeta sequences. VDJtools v1.0.0 computed clonotype statistics and Shannon-Wiener diversity indices. To reduce sampling bias, subsequent analyses other than the diversity analysis used only the 250 most abundant clonotypes in each sample. TCRdb reprocessed the public reads (quality trimming at Q25 with fastp, clone calling with MiXCR) and kept in-frame beta chains. Records with the same CDR3 protein are collapsed into one entry carrying the most frequent genes and DNA. The V and J calls and clone size are TCRdb's, not the authors'. This sample is represented by 300,000 to 400,000 distinct CDR3 sequences; about two thirds of them were singletons. Jointly, the top ten make up roughly 6.5% of the sample.

This clonotype has at least ten counts. The specificity of this receptor is unknown. Base-call qualities are not available, and no considerably larger clone is one nucleotide away. TRIzol reagent was used to extract blood RNA from unsorted whole blood, while the DNeasy Blood & Tissue kit provided the germline DNA. At the time of sampling, the patients were treatment-naive and had chronic HBV infection. Before surgery, roughly 3.7 milliliters of peripheral blood were collected into K2EDTA tubes. Material for sequencing was peripheral blood. This receptor chain uses TRBV6-2 or TRBV6-3 and TRBJ2-1, with 11 central nucleotides matching TRBD2. The receptor's source is a man in his forties with primary liver carcinoma and hepatitis B virus infection. The CDR3 amino acid sequence is: CASSSLRILAGADNEQFF. Read as DNA, the sequence is TGTGCCAGCAGTTCCCTGCGAATACTAGCGGGGGCCGACAATGAGCAGTTCTTC.